The 28 T cell receptor beta chains below were found in one sample sequenced in a study of blood T cell repertoires in COVID-19. The assay was immunoSEQ multiplex PCR, and TCRdb's table has in-frame clones only and misses some. The profile shows about 300,000 clones, 86% of them singletons. Material for sequencing was peripheral blood. These receptors were taken from a woman in her forties or fifties with acute or convalescent COVID-19.

The chain couples TRBV27 to TRBJ1-1; 7 bases agree with TRBD1. The J segment lost 9 bases and the V segment lost 6 bases, leaving 4 bases of the junction unmatched. The CDR3 runs 11 residues. Germline V lookup: CDR1 MNHEY, CDR2 SMNVEV (reference sequence). CDR3 protein: CASSRQGKAFF. For the CDR3, the DNA is TGTGCCAGCAGCAGACAGGGAAAAGCTTTCTTT.

The chain combines TRBV20-1 with TRBJ1-2; a weak D match, TRBD1 (5 bases). Germline-derived CDR1 and CDR2 are DFQATT and SNEGSKA (reference sequence). Trimming took off 3 bases at V and 8 bases at J, with 13 bases between the two ends. The CDR3 is 12 amino acids. The CDR3 spells CSASEGTGGYTF. DNA for the CDR3: TGCAGTGCTAGTGAAGGGACTGGCGGCTACACCTTC.

V usage is TRBV2 and J usage is TRBJ2-5; D uncertain. The V and J ends lost 6 bases and 4 bases respectively, with 6 bases between them. The germline V gene encodes CDR1 SNHLY and CDR2 FYNNEI. The CDR3 is 11 amino acids. CDR3 sequence reads: CASSGGETQYF. The DNA of the CDR3 is TGTGCCAGCAGCGGCGGAGAGACCCAGTACTTC.

This clone was seen a handful of times. The rearrangement joins TRBV28 to TRBJ2-5, with 7 bases aligning to TRBD1. After removal of 1 base from V and 1 base from J, the junction contained 6 bases not matched to a gene. Per germline, CDR1 MDHEN and CDR2 SYDVKM. The CDR3 has 16 amino acids. As DNA, the CDR3 is TGTGCCAGCAGTTTATTTTCCCGACAGGGCCAAGAGACCCAGTACTTC. Translated, it gives CASSLFSRQGQETQYF.

The chain is built from TRBV19 and TRBJ2-7; D may be TRBD1 (6 bases). The CDR3 loop spans 14 amino acids. The germline gives CDR1 LNHDA, CDR2 SQIVND (reference sequence). Trimming removed 2 bases at V and 2 bases at J, with 10 bases between. In DNA form, the CDR3 reads TGTGCCAGTAGTATACAGGGGAGAACCTACGAGCAGTACTTC. It translates to CASSIQGRTYEQYF.

The chain carries TRBV6-6 and TRBJ1-2; D unclear. There are 17 residues in the CDR3. The germline V gene has CDR1 MNHNY and CDR2 SVGAGI (reference sequence). V lost 6 bases and J 2 bases, leaving 22 bases between the germline ends. CDR3 residues: CASRRRPLSDQNYGYTF. In DNA form, the CDR3 reads TGTGCCAGCAGACGACGTCCTCTCAGCGATCAAAACTATGGCTACACCTTC.

The sample holds a few counts of this clone. The chain carries TRBV9 and TRBJ1-3, with D possibly being TRBD1 (5 bases). Germline V lookup: CDR1 SGDLS, CDR2 YYNGEE. Trimming left V 0 bases short and J 0 bases short, with 10 bases between. The length of the CDR3 is 16 residues. The CDR3 spells CASSVGGGSSGNTIYF. For the CDR3, the DNA is TGTGCCAGCAGCGTAGGTGGGGGGTCCTCTGGAAACACCATATATTTT.

The chain recombines TRBV5-1 with TRBJ2-3, with D possibly matching TRBD1 (6 bases). The germline V gene encodes CDR1 SGHRS and CDR2 YFSETQ. The V end lost 1 base, the J end lost 9 bases, and 24 bases lay between the germline ends. The CDR3 contains 17 residues. CDR3 in amino acids: CASSLPDGGQSPLTQYF. Here the CDR3 DNA reads TGCGCCAGCAGCTTGCCGGACGGAGGACAGTCCCCATTGACGCAGTATTTT. The whole variable domain, remainder taken from reference TRBV5-1 and TRBJ2-3, is KAGVTQTPRYLIKTRGQQVTLSCSPISGHRSVSWYQQTPGQGLQFLFEYFSETQRNKGNFPGRFSGRQFSNSRSEMNVSTLELGDSALYLCASSLPDGGQSPLTQYFGPGTRLTVL.

The DNA of the CDR3 is TGCGCCAGCAGCTTGGTTGGACAGACTACCTACAATGAGCAGTTCTTC. Its protein is CASSLVGQTTYNEQFF. The V gene is TRBV5-1, the J gene TRBJ2-1, with D possibly TRBD1 on 6 matching bases. Deletions cut 0 bases from V and 2 bases from J, with 12 bases between. Germline CDR1 SGHRS, CDR2 YFSETQ. This CDR3 comprises 16 residues.

The CDR3 DNA is TGTGCCAGCAGCCGAACAGACTCCTACGAGCAGTACTTC. Translation gives CASSRTDSYEQYF. The chain combines TRBV7-9 with TRBJ2-7; D gene uncertain. The CDR3 has 13 residues. The germline CDR1 and CDR2 sequences are SEHNR and FQNEAQ (reference sequence). Trimming pared 5 bases from V and 0 bases from J, leaving 8 bases between. Together with reference TRBV7-9 and TRBJ2-7, the CDR3 gives the full variable domain: DTGVSQNPRHKITKRGQNVTFRCDPISEHNRLYWYRQTLGQGPEFLTYFQNEAQLEKSRLLSDRFSAERPKGSFSTLEIQRTEQGDSAMYLCASSRTDSYEQYFGPGTRLTVT.

This rearrangement joins TRBV27 to TRBJ2-7; 8 bases line up with TRBD1. The ends lost 6 bases at V and 6 bases at J; junction bases unmatched: 7. Germline V lookup: CDR1 MNHEY, CDR2 SMNVEV (reference sequence). The CDR3 covers 13 residues. The CDR3 bases are TGTGCCAGCAGCCTGCAGGGGGCGGGCGAGCAGTACTTC. It codes for CASSLQGAGEQYF.

The chain joins TRBV4-1 to TRBJ2-1; the match to TRBD2 covers 8 bases. The V gene end was trimmed by 3 bases and the J gene end by 2 bases; junction bases not matched to a gene: 6. The CDR3 spans 16 residues. The germline CDR1 and CDR2 sequences are MGHRA and YSYEKL. CDR3 loop: CASSQSFSGTYNEQFF. For the CDR3, the DNA is TGCGCCAGCAGCCAGTCGTTTAGCGGGACCTACAATGAGCAGTTCTTC.

V usage is TRBV9 and J usage is TRBJ1-4, with a tentative D call TRBD1 (6 bases). The CDR3 runs 13 residues. V was shortened by 0 bases and J by 8 bases, with 8 bases between the two germline ends. The germline V gene has CDR1 SGDLS and CDR2 YYNGEE. CDR3 nucleotide sequence: TGTGCCAGCAGCGTAGGTGACAGGGAAAAACTGTTTTTT. Residues: CASSVGDREKLFF. Using reference TRBV9 and TRBJ1-4 for the parts outside the CDR3, the full variable domain is DSGVTQTPKHLITATGQRVTLRCSPRSGDLSVYWYQQSLDQGLQFLIQYYNGEERAKGNILERFSAQQFPDLHSELNLSSLELGDSALYFCASSVGDREKLFFGSGTQLSVL.

The chain is built from TRBV6-5 and TRBJ1-4, with D perhaps TRBD1 (5 bases). Trimming removed 5 bases at V and 7 bases at J, with 17 bases between. The CDR3 has 15 residues. The germline V gene encodes CDR1 MNHEY and CDR2 SVGAGI. In nucleotides, the CDR3 is TGTGCCAGCAGTACCCAGGGAGGCTTCGTTGAAAAACTGTTTTTT. This encodes CASSTQGGFVEKLFF.

CDR3 loop: CASSPWTANDEQYF. The CDR3 nucleotides read TGTGCCAGCAGCCCTTGGACAGCTAACGACGAGCAGTACTTC. The chain recombines TRBV3-1 (or the pseudogene TRBV3-2) with TRBJ2-7, with D possibly matching TRBD1 (6 bases). The CDR3 totals 14 residues. Trimming left V 4 bases short and J 5 bases short, with 15 bases between. Per the germline V gene, CDR1 is LGHDT and CDR2 is YNNKEL (reference sequence).

DNA for the CDR3: TGTGCCAGCTCACCAGACAGGGATGACGGCTACACCTTC. Protein: CASSPDRDDGYTF. The chain links TRBV18 to TRBJ1-2; TRBD1 matches at 7 bases. There are 13 residues in the CDR3. Per the germline V gene, CDR1 is KGHSH and CDR2 is LQKENI. V shed 2 bases and J 8 bases; nucleotides not matched to a gene: 5.

J is TRBJ1-1 and V is TRBV28; D uncertain. Germline assignment: CDR1 MDHEN and CDR2 SYDVKM. The CDR3 consists of 11 residues. V was pared by 6 bases and J by 10 bases, with 12 bases between. CDR3 region: CASRNTSGAFF. The CDR3 region has the DNA TGTGCCAGCAGAAACACCTCGGGAGCTTTCTTT.

The chain links TRBV7-7 to TRBJ2-1; 7 nucleotides line up with TRBD2. CDR1 is SSHAT, CDR2 FNYEAQ, per germline (reference sequence). This CDR3 has 15 residues. The ends lost 8 bases at V and 4 bases at J; junction bases unmatched: 11. The CDR3 sequence is CASALGEGGYNEQFF. In DNA form, the CDR3 reads TGTGCCAGCGCCCTTGGGGAGGGAGGTTACAATGAGCAGTTCTTC.

Here the CDR3 reads CASSLRGINNEQFF. The CDR3 nucleotides read TGCGCCAGCAGCTTGCGCGGGATTAACAATGAGCAGTTCTTC. The chain has TRBV5-1 and TRBJ2-1, with D perhaps matching TRBD2 (6 bases). CDR3 length: 14 residues. With 1 base removed from V and 5 bases from J, the gap between germline ends came to 10 bases. Looked up from germline, CDR1 is SGHRS and CDR2 is YFSETQ.

The chain couples TRBV24-1 to TRBJ2-3; D is perhaps TRBD1 (5 bases). Germline V gene sequence: CDR1 KGHDR, CDR2 SFDVKD. Trimming took off 4 bases at V and 5 bases at J, with 18 bases between the two ends. CDR3 size: 16 residues. The CDR3 coding sequence is TGTGCCACCAGTGACTCGGACAAGTCTTTAATAGATACGCAGTATTTT. It translates to CATSDSDKSLIDTQYF.

The V call is TRBV7-9, the J call TRBJ1-3; 7 bases line up with TRBD1. The CDR3 consists of 16 residues. The germline CDR1 and CDR2 sequences are SEHNR and FQNEAQ (reference sequence). V lost 6 bases, J lost 2 bases, and 10 bases stayed unmatched. This chain's CDR3 is CASSHTGQATGNTIYF. CDR3 in DNA: TGTGCCAGCAGTCACACCGGACAGGCAACTGGAAACACCATATATTTT.

The chain uses TRBV7-6 and TRBJ2-2, with D possibly TRBD1 on 6 matching bases. V was clipped by 5 bases and J by 3 bases, with 13 bases between them. Looked up from germline, CDR1 is SGHVS and CDR2 is FNYEAQ. The CDR3 is made up of 15 amino acids. CDR3 DNA: TGTGCCAGCAGCCTCCAGGGGCCCTACACCGGGGAGCTGTTTTTT. This encodes CASSLQGPYTGELFF.

This clone showed up just once. The chain joins TRBV6-5 to TRBJ1-2; D might be TRBD1 (5 bases). Germline V gene sequence: CDR1 MNHEY, CDR2 SVGAGI. Trimming removed 2 bases from V and 6 bases from J, with 13 bases in between. The CDR3 covers 14 residues. In DNA, the CDR3 is TGTGCCAGCAGTTACATTGGGGGGGAGAATGGCTACACCTTC. Translated: CASSYIGGENGYTF.

This sequence joins TRBV7-9 and TRBJ1-4, with TRBD1 matching 12 bases. Germline V gene sequence: CDR1 SEHNR, CDR2 FQNEAQ (reference sequence). Germline trimming cut 5 bases from V and 7 bases from J; bases unmatched to any gene: 8. This CDR3 contains 16 residues. The CDR3 region has the DNA TGTGCCAGCAGCAAGGGACAGGGGGCGCGGGGTGAAAAACTGTTTTTT. Amino acid sequence: CASSKGQGARGEKLFF.

The table lists this clone with a count of one. The chain joins TRBV3-1 (or the pseudogene TRBV3-2) to TRBJ2-5; D uncertain. Between the trimmed V and J ends, which lost 0 bases and 1 base, there was a span of 9 bases. Germline V gene data show CDR1 as LGHDT and CDR2 as YNNKEL (reference sequence). There are 15 residues in the CDR3. CDR3 sequence reads: CASSQDAGFQETQYF. For the CDR3, the DNA is TGTGCCAGCAGCCAAGACGCAGGTTTCCAAGAGACCCAGTACTTC.

The chain joins TRBV11-3 to TRBJ2-3, with TRBD1 matching 9 bases. The CDR3 runs 16 residues. J lost 5 bases, V lost 5 bases, and 11 bases had no gene match. Germline assignment: CDR1 SGHNT and CDR2 YENEEA. As DNA, the CDR3 is TGTGCCAGCAGCACAGCTCCCGGGACAGGGAAAGATACGCAGTATTTT. Protein: CASSTAPGTGKDTQYF. Full variable domain (remainder filled in from reference TRBV11-3 and TRBJ2-3): EAGVVQSPRYKIIEKKQPVAFWCNPISGHNTLYWYLQNLGQGPELLIRYENEEAVDDSQLPKDRFSAERLKGVDSTLKIQPAELGDSAVYLCASSTAPGTGKDTQYFGPGTRLTVL.

The chain carries TRBV27 and TRBJ2-5, with D maybe TRBD2 (6 bases). Germline V lookup: CDR1 MNHEY, CDR2 SMNVEV (reference sequence). The CDR3 covers 14 residues. V dropped 2 bases and J dropped 1 base, with 8 bases sitting between them. The CDR3 coding sequence is TGTGCCAGCAGTTTAAGGGACTCCCAAGAGACCCAGTACTTC. The encoded protein is CASSLRDSQETQYF.

The rearrangement joins TRBV7-9 to TRBJ1-1; maybe TRBD1 (6 bases). Germline CDR1 and CDR2: SEHNR and FQNEAQ (reference sequence). The CDR3 covers 11 residues. V lost 3 bases, J lost 9 bases, and 8 bases lay in between. This CDR3 is CASSLDRKAFF. The CDR3, as DNA: TGTGCCAGCAGCTTGGACAGAAAAGCTTTCTTT.